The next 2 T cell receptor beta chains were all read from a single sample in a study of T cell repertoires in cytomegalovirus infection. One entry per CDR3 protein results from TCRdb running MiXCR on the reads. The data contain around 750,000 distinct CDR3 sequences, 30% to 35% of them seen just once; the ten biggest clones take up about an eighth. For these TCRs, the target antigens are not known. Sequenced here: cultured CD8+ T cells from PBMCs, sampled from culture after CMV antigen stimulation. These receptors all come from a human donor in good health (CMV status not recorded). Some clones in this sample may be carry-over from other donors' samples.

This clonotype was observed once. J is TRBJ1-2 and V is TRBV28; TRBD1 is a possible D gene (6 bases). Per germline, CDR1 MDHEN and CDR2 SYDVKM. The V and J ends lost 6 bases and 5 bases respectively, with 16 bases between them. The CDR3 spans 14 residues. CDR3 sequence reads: CASSPGEGRYGYTF. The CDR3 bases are TGTGCCAGCAGCCCAGGGGAGGGAAGATATGGCTACACCTTC.

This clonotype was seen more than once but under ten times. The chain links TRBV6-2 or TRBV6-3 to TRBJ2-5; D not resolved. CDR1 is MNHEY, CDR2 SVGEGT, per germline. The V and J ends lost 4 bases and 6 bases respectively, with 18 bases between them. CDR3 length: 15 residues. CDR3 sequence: CASSSARWGGKTQYF. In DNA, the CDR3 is TGTGCCAGCAGTTCAGCCCGATGGGGTGGGAAGACCCAGTACTTC.